This TCR beta chain was sequenced in a study of cytomegalovirus exposure and HLA in healthy donors. Germline V gene lookup returns CDR1 SGHRS and CDR2 YFSETQ. The germline V and J ends were trimmed by 0 bases and 5 bases, with 6 bases remaining between them. The CDR3 consists of 13 residues. TCRdb's table, derived via immunoSEQ multiplex PCR, lists solely in-frame clones and lacks some. The profile shows tens of thousands of clones, 85% of them singletons. Concerning this clone itself: What it binds is not known.

Study-wide results and limits: The study recorded some 160 TCR beta chains that were cytomegalovirus-associated.

The rearrangement joins TRBV5-1 to TRBJ2-1, with TRBD1 as a possible D gene (6 bases). Sequencing used PBMCs. The source is a man aged 18 to 30 in good health and CMV-seropositive. DNA for the CDR3: TGCGCCAGCAGCTTGGACAGGGACAATGAGCAGTTCTTC. Residues: CASSLDRDNEQFF.